This T cell receptor beta chain was documented in a study of breast tumors, draining lymph nodes, adjacent tissues. The lymph nodes were axillary draining lymph nodes from breast cancer patients. From the multiplex PCR reads, TCRdb called clonotypes with MiXCR, one entry per CDR3 protein. The table lists about 180,000 distinct CDR3 sequences, 30% to 35% of them singletons, with roughly 4.5% in the top ten. The CDR3 is made up of 15 amino acids. The V segment lost 5 bases and the J segment 5 bases; nucleotides outside the gene matches: 9. CDR1 and CDR2 (germline): DFQATT, SNEGSKA (reference sequence).

This sequence joins TRBV20-1 and TRBJ2-2; TRBD1 agrees at 9 bases. The clonotype was recovered from a female donor with breast cancer. Some clones in this sample may be carry-over from other donors' samples. Material for sequencing was axillary lymph node tissue. The CDR3 DNA sequence: TGCAGTGCTTCCGGGACAGGGAATCAGACCGGGGAGCTGTTTTTT. As protein: CSASGTGNQTGELFF.